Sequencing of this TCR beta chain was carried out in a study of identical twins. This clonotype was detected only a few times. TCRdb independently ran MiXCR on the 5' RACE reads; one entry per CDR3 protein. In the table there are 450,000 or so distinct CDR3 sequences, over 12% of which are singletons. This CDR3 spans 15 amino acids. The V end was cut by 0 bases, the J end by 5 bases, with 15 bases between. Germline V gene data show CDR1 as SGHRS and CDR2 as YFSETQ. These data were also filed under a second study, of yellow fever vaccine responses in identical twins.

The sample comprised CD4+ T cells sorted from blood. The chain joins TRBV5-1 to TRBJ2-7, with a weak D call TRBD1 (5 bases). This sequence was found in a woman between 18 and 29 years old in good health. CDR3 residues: CASSLETRVGHEQYF. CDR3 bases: TGCGCCAGCAGCTTGGAAACCAGGGTTGGGCACGAGCAGTACTTC.